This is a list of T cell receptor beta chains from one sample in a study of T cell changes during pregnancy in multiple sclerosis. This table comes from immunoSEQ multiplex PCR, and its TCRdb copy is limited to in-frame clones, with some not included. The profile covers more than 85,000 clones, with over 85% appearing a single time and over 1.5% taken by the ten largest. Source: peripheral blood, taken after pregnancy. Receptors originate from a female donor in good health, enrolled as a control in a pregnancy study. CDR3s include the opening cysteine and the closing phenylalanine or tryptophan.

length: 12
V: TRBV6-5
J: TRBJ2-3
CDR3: CASRGGADTQYF

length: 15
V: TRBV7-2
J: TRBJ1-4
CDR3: CASSNGGRTNEKLFF

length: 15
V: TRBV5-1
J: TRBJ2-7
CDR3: CASSLGDRSSYEQYF

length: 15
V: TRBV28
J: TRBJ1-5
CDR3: CASSNNRGLAQPQHF

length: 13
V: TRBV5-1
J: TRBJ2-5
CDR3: CASSSLATETQYF

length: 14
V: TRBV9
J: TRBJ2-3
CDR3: CASSVGLSTDTQYF

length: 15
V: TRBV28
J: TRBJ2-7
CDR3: CASSSPGLGLNEQYF

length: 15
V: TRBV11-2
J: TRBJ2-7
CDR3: CASSTPRAAWSEQYF

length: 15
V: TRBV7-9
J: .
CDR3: CASSFRSGSSYEQYF

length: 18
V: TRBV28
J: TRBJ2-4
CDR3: CASSPLAGATLAKNIQYF

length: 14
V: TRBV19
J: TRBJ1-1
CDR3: CASTNQGQGREAFF

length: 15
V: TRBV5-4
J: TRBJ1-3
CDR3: CASSFAGASGNTIYF

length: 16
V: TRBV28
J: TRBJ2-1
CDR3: CAIQGLAASSYNEQFF

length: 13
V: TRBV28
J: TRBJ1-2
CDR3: CASNPPGDYGYTF

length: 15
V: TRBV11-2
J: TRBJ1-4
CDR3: CASSWGSATNEKLFF

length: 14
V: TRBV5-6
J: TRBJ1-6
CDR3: CASRTGGQDSPLHF

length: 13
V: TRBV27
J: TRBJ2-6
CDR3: CASRSSGANVLTF

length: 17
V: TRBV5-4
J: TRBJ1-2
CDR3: CASSVPGTGPANYGYTF

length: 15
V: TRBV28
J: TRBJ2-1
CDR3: CASSRIPGYYNEQFF

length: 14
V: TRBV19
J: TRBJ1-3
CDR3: CASSKVASGNTIYF